A selection of T cell receptor beta chains follows, all from one sample in a study of T cell responses to AZD1222 COVID-19 vaccine. Clones were read by immunoSEQ multiplex PCR, and TCRdb kept only the in-frame ones, dropping some. Here the sample spans roughly 120,000 clones, around 82% being singletons. The sample in question was peripheral blood, obtained on day 0 of AZD1222 vaccination. The receptors come from an adult in good health. Each CDR3 is given with its conserved first and last residue. A D gene is named only where the DNA matches it firmly. Not all rows give a size; the values are once, few, many and, for expanded clones, a class.

V gene	D gene	J gene	clone size	CDR3 DNA	CDR3 protein
TRBV5-1	TRBD2	TRBJ2-5	.	TGCGCCAGCAGCTTTAGCGGGGAAGAGACCCAGTACTTC	CASSFSGEETQYF
TRBV2	.	TRBJ1-1	.	TGTGCCAGCAGTGAACGGGGTATGAACACTGAAGCTTTCTTT	CASSERGMNTEAFF
TRBV6-1	.	TRBJ2-7	.	TGTGCCAGCAGTGAAGTCGCGCGGGAGCAGTACTTC	CASSEVAREQYF
TRBV6-2/TRBV6-3	.	TRBJ2-2	.	TGTGCCAGCAGTAAACAGGATTACACCGGGGAGCTGTTTTTT	CASSKQDYTGELFF
TRBV6-6	.	TRBJ1-1	.	TGTGCCAGCAAAACCGACAGATTGAACACTGAAGCTTTCTTT	CASKTDRLNTEAFF
TRBV18	.	TRBJ2-1	.	TGTGCCAGCTCACCTTACCCCGGGACCCCCCGGTGGGATCAGTTCTTC	CASSPYPGTPRWDQFF
TRBV11-2	.	TRBJ2-7	few	TGTGCCAGCAGCGACAGTTACGAGCAGTACTTC	CASSDSYEQYF
TRBV18	.	TRBJ1-4	.	TGTGCCAGCTCACCCTGGACAGCCGGGAATGAAAAACTGTTTTTT	CASSPWTAGNEKLFF
TRBV5-8	.	TRBJ2-7	.	TGTGCCAGCAGCCGGAGGATAGGGCCGACCTACGAGCAGTACTTC	CASSRRIGPTYEQYF
TRBV21-1	.	TRBJ2-5	.	TGTGCCAGCACCCCCTCGGGGACCCAGTACTTC	CASTPSGTQYF
TRBV4-3	TRBD1	TRBJ1-1	.	TGCGCCAGCAGTGGGACAGGGGATATCTCTGAAGCTTTCTTT	CASSGTGDISEAFF
TRBV2	.	TRBJ1-5	.	TGTGCCAGCACTTATGGACAGCAGAATCAGCCCCAGCATTTT	CASTYGQQNQPQHF
TRBV28	TRBD1	TRBJ1-5	once	TGTGCCAGCAGACCCGGGACAGGGGGACGGCCCCAGCATTTT	CASRPGTGGRPQHF
TRBV6-2/TRBV6-3	.	TRBJ1-1	few	TGTGCCAGCAGTTACCCCGGAGGGTATGCCACTGAAGCTTTCTTT	CASSYPGGYATEAFF
TRBV28	.	TRBJ2-2	.	TGTGCCAGCAGTACATACACCGGGGAGCTGTTTTTT	CASSTYTGELFF
TRBV7-2	.	TRBJ2-3	.	TGTGCCAGCCGCCAGGGGGGGGCGGCAGATACGCAGTATTTT	CASRQGGAADTQYF
TRBV5-1	.	TRBJ2-7	.	TGCGCCAGCAGCCCGGGAATGGACAGCTACGAGCAGTACTTC	CASSPGMDSYEQYF
TRBV6-5	.	TRBJ2-7	.	TGTGCCAGCAGTTATGATGTGAGCGGTAGGTCCTACGAGCAGTACTTC	CASSYDVSGRSYEQYF
TRBV19	.	TRBJ2-7	.	TGTGCCAGTAGTATAGGTGGCCGCTTCACCTACGAGCAGTACTTC	CASSIGGRFTYEQYF
TRBV5-1	TRBD2	TRBJ2-7	few	TGCGCCAGCAGCCGGCTCGGTAGCGGGGGTTCGTACGAGCAGTACTTC	CASSRLGSGGSYEQYF
TRBV9	TRBD1	TRBJ1-1	.	TGTGCCAGCAGCGGGGGACAGGGGCCAGCAACTGAAGCTTTCTTT	CASSGGQGPATEAFF
TRBV28	.	TRBJ2-7	.	TGTGCCAGCTTGGGGGCGCGGGGTGAGCAGTACTTC	CASLGARGEQYF
TRBV12-3/TRBV12-4	.	TRBJ1-5	.	TGTGCCAGCAGTAGACATCGGGATCAGCCCCAGCATTTT	CASSRHRDQPQHF
TRBV20-1	TRBD1	TRBJ1-6	.	TGCAGTGCCAGTGACAGGGCCTCACCCCTCCACTTT	CSASDRASPLHF
TRBV10-3	TRBD1	TRBJ2-1	few	TGTGCCTCCAAGGGGGACAGGTCCAATGAGCAGTTCTTC	CASKGDRSNEQFF
TRBV11-2	TRBD1	TRBJ2-7	once	TGTGCCAGCAGGTATACGACAGGGGGCCTCTACGAGCAGTACTTC	CASRYTTGGLYEQYF
TRBV7-2	.	TRBJ2-7	few	TGTGCCAGCAGCTTATCACGTACTACCTACGAGCAGTACTTC	CASSLSRTTYEQYF
TRBV7-6	TRBD1	TRBJ1-3	once	TGTGCCAGCAGCTTAGAGATGGCGGGGACAGGGGGCACTGGAAACACCATATATTTT	CASSLEMAGTGGTGNTIYF
TRBV5-5	.	TRBJ2-7	.	TGTGCCAGCAGCTTGTCTATTGGGCCCCAGGGCTACGAGCAGTACTTC	CASSLSIGPQGYEQYF
TRBV20-1	.	TRBJ1-2	few	TGCACTGCTCCAGGGACCTATGGCTACACCTTC	CTAPGTYGYTF